These 16 T cell receptor beta chains share one sample of origin, sequenced in a study of control samples from healthy donors and cancer patients. TCRdb's table, derived via immunoSEQ multiplex PCR, lists solely in-frame clones and lacks some. The data contain about 77,000 clones, over 80% of them seen just once; the ten biggest clones take up approximately 6%. The sample consisted of blood. The receptors here all came from a woman aged 60-70 years in good health.

The chain carries TRBV30 and TRBJ1-1; tentative D call: TRBD1 (6 bases). Germline values: CDR1 GTSNPN, CDR2 SVGIG (reference sequence). The CDR3 spans 14 residues. V was clipped by 3 bases and J by 3 bases, with 14 bases between them. CDR3 sequence reads: CAWREDSTYTEAFF. The CDR3 coding sequence is TGTGCCTGGAGAGAGGACAGCACTTACACTGAAGCTTTCTTT.

V usage is TRBV9 and J usage is TRBJ1-2, with D possibly TRBD1 on 5 matching bases. The CDR3 runs to 14 residues. Germline V gene data show CDR1 as SGDLS and CDR2 as YYNGEE. Trimming cost V 3 bases and J 0 bases, with 9 bases left between them. CDR3 coding DNA: TGTGCCAGCAGCGGGGCAGGGACTAACTATGGCTACACCTTC. Amino acid sequence: CASSGAGTNYGYTF.

The CDR3 DNA reads TGTGCCTGGAGTCAATCTTTGGATACGCAGTATTTT. Its translation is CAWSQSLDTQYF. The J gene is TRBJ2-3, the V gene TRBV30, with D hard to call. The CDR3 length is 12 residues. Germline V gene sequence: CDR1 GTSNPN, CDR2 SVGIG (reference sequence). Trimming took off 2 bases at V and 6 bases at J, with 9 bases between the two ends.

The chain is built from TRBV7-8 and TRBJ2-5, with 10 nucleotides matching TRBD2. This CDR3 spans 16 amino acids. CDR1 is SGHVS, CDR2 FQNEAQ, per germline. With 5 bases clipped from V and 3 bases from J, the junction kept 9 bases outside the gene matches. The CDR3: CASSRGSGRVKETQYF. The CDR3 coding sequence is TGTGCCAGCAGCCGAGGGAGCGGGAGGGTAAAAGAGACCCAGTACTTC.

The gene calls are TRBV4-3 and TRBJ1-1; 8 bases are a match to TRBD1. Germline CDR1 LGHNA, CDR2 YSLEER. The CDR3 runs 17 residues. The V gene end was trimmed by 0 bases and the J gene end by 5 bases; junction bases not matched to a gene: 11. The CDR3 here is CASSQDLAGGSNTEAFF. CDR3 DNA sequence: TGCGCCAGCAGCCAAGATTTGGCAGGGGGCTCCAATACTGAAGCTTTCTTT.

In its sample, this clone was seen once. The rearrangement links TRBV28 to TRBJ1-2; D ambiguous. V was shortened by 6 bases and J by 0 bases, with 8 bases between the two germline ends. The CDR3 covers 13 residues. Germline assignment: CDR1 MDHEN and CDR2 SYDVKM. For the CDR3, the DNA is TGTGCCAGCAGACCTGAGGCTAACTATGGCTACACCTTC. This encodes CASRPEANYGYTF.

The chain is built from TRBV11-2 and TRBJ2-1; no clear D. Germline assignment: CDR1 SGHAT and CDR2 FQNNGV. Trimming removed 4 bases from V and 0 bases from J, with 10 bases in between. The CDR3 contains 15 residues. CDR3 bases: TGTGCCAGCAGCTCTAATGTGGGCTCCTACAATGAGCAGTTCTTC. Its translation is CASSSNVGSYNEQFF.

This clone was counted a single time. This chain connects TRBV19 to TRBJ1-2, with a weak D call TRBD1 (5 bases). The V and J ends lost 5 bases and 2 bases respectively, with 9 bases between them. CDR3 length equals 13 residues. The germline V gene encodes CDR1 LNHDA and CDR2 SQIVND (reference sequence). The CDR3 bases are TGTGCCAGTAGTCCCACAGGAAACTATGGCTACACCTTC. This encodes CASSPTGNYGYTF.

The sample holds a few counts of this clone. The V call is TRBV7-2, the J call TRBJ1-2, with D possibly being TRBD1 (5 bases). Trimming shortened V by 1 base and J by 4 bases, and 16 bases separated the two germline ends. This CDR3 comprises 16 residues. The germline V gene encodes CDR1 SGHTA and CDR2 FQGNSA. The CDR3 coding sequence is TGTGCCAGCAGCTTAGATAGGGGCATCGTCAGCTATGGCTACACCTTC. This sequence encodes CASSLDRGIVSYGYTF. Drawing the rest from reference TRBV7-2 and TRBJ1-2, the complete variable domain is GAGVSQSPSNKVTEKGKDVELRCDPISGHTALYWYRQSLGQGLEFLIYFQGNSAPDKSGLPSDRFSAERTGGSVSTLTIQRTQQEDSAVYLCASSLDRGIVSYGYTFGSGTRLTVV.

This chain joins TRBV4-3 and TRBJ1-2; no firm D call. The length of the CDR3 is 14 residues. CDR1 and CDR2 (germline): LGHNA, YSLEER. V was cut by 0 bases and J by 8 bases, with 13 bases left in between. This chain's CDR3 is CASSQDHGQFGYTF. CDR3 bases: TGCGCCAGCAGCCAAGATCACGGGCAGTTCGGCTACACCTTC.

The rearrangement joins TRBV19 to TRBJ1-1; D uncertain. V lost 7 bases and J 1 base, leaving 10 bases between the germline ends. The CDR3 extends over 13 amino acids. The germline CDR1 and CDR2 sequences are LNHDA and SQIVND (reference sequence). The CDR3 reads CASNRNTNTEAFF. The CDR3 DNA reads TGTGCCAGTAATAGGAACACGAACACTGAAGCTTTCTTT.

The chain uses TRBV3-1 (or the pseudogene TRBV3-2) and TRBJ2-1; 7 bases line up with TRBD2. The CDR3 has 12 residues. CDR1 is LGHDT and CDR2 is YNNKEL in the germline V gene (reference sequence). V was pared by 10 bases and J by 7 bases, with 7 bases of the junction left unmatched. The CDR3 DNA reads TGTGCCACCCGGGACTATGGTAATGAGCAGTTCTTC. The encoded protein is CATRDYGNEQFF.

The chain couples TRBV5-1 to TRBJ1-2, with a tentative D call TRBD1 (6 bases). V was shortened by 4 bases and J by 4 bases, with 14 bases between the two germline ends. The CDR3 runs 14 residues. Germline V gene sequence: CDR1 SGHRS, CDR2 YFSETQ. The CDR3 DNA reads TGCGCCAGCAGCCCGGGGGGGGCCACCTATGGCTACACCTTC. Translating gives CASSPGGATYGYTF.

CDR3 bases: TGTGCCAGCAGCTTTCGACAGGGGGCTGATCAGCCCCAGCATTTT. Protein sequence: CASSFRQGADQPQHF. This chain joins TRBV5-8 and TRBJ1-5, with TRBD1 identical over 10 bases. The CDR3 has 15 residues. Germline lookup yields CDR1 SGHTS and CDR2 YDEGEE. Trimming at V came to 2 bases and at J to 5 bases, leaving 4 bases not matched to a gene.

The chain links TRBV2 to TRBJ1-5; D is unresolved. The CDR3 is 12 amino acids. The V gene lost 7 bases and the J gene lost 4 bases, with 8 bases spanning the gap. Germline V CDR1 and CDR2: SNHLY, FYNNEI. The CDR3 nucleotides read TGTGCCAGCACCCTTGCGAATCAGCCCCAGCATTTT. This codes for CASTLANQPQHF. The complete variable domain, with remaining parts taken from reference TRBV2 and TRBJ1-5, reads EPEVTQTPSHQVTQMGQEVILRCVPISNHLYFYWYRQILGQKVEFLVSFYNNEISEKSEIFDDQFSVERPDGSNFTLKIRSTKLEDSAMYFCASTLANQPQHFGDGTRLSIL.

The J gene is TRBJ1-2, the V gene TRBV4-1; D uncertain. V was clipped by 0 bases and J by 5 bases, with 7 bases between them. CDR1 is MGHRA, CDR2 YSYEKL, per germline. The CDR3 spans 13 residues. CDR3 DNA sequence: TGCGCCAGCAGCCAAGAGGGAGATTATGGCTACACCTTC. The encoded protein is CASSQEGDYGYTF.